One and the same sample provided the 26 T cell receptor beta chains below, sequenced in a study of T cells in Graves' hyperthyroidism and ophthalmopathy. Regions amplified from RNA transcripts were the TCR beta CDR3 regions. Carried out on the TCR CDR3, a first-round RT-PCR used the HTBI primer set. TCRdb re-analysed the multiplex PCR reads in MiXCR, keeping a single row per CDR3 protein. The data hold about 610,000 distinct CDR3 sequences, with 14% to 15% observed a single time. Source material: blood. The source of these receptors is a woman aged 40 to 50 with Graves' ophthalmopathy.

Comment on this clonotype: A much more abundant neighbour one base away suggests this may be a read error. It is likely a read error, because the conserved phenylalanine at the end of the CDR3 is missing. V gene TRBV10-3 combines with J gene TRBJ1-1; D gene unclear. V dropped 2 bases and J dropped 0 bases, with 13 bases sitting between them. The germline V gene has CDR1 ENHRY and CDR2 SYGVKD. This CDR3 is built from 16 residues. CDR3 DNA sequence: TGTGCCATCAGTGAGGGAAGTAGGGTCATGAACACTGAAGCTTTCTCT. Protein sequence: CAISEGSRVMNTEAFS.

This clonotype was seen ten or more times. This rearrangement joins TRBV2 to TRBJ2-7, with 13 bases matching TRBD2. The CDR3 loop spans 17 amino acids. Trimming took 4 bases from V and 1 from J; bases not matched to a gene: 7. From germline, CDR1 is SNHLY and CDR2 FYNNEI. The DNA for the CDR3 is TGTGCCAGCAGTGGGGTGGGACTAGCGGGACGATCCTACGAGCAGTACTTC. Protein product: CASSGVGLAGRSYEQYF.

This clonotype was counted a single time. CDR3 region: CASSQGFEMNTEAFF. The CDR3, as DNA: TGTGCCAGCAGCCAGGGTTTTGAGATGAACACTGAAGCTTTCTTT. The genes are TRBV12-3 or TRBV12-4 and TRBJ1-1, with a weak D call TRBD1 (5 bases). The CDR3 is 15 residues long. Trimming pared 6 bases from V and 0 bases from J, leaving 14 bases between.

In its sample, this clonotype was seen many times. This chain uses TRBV7-3 with TRBJ1-1, with D hard to call. V lost 3 bases and J lost 0, with 5 bases in between. CDR3 length: 13 residues. Germline V gene data show CDR1 as SGHTA and CDR2 as FQGTGA. CDR3: CASSFSMNTEAFF. The CDR3 DNA follows: TGTGCCAGCAGCTTCTCGATGAACACTGAAGCTTTCTTT.

This clonotype was detected many times. The chain links TRBV29-1 to TRBJ2-7; no clear D. Trimming stripped 7 bases from V and 3 bases from J, with 10 bases between. Germline CDR1 is SQVTM and CDR2 is ANQGSEA. CDR3 length: 11 amino acids. CDR3 loop: CSARYGYEQYF. For the CDR3, the DNA is TGCAGCGCCCGCTACGGCTACGAGCAGTACTTC.

The sample holds many counts of this clonotype. J is TRBJ2-7 and V is TRBV28; 7 bases match TRBD1. Germline CDR1 MDHEN, CDR2 SYDVKM. The CDR3 covers 13 residues. The V and J ends lost 3 bases and 6 bases, in that order; junction bases with no gene match: 5. The CDR3 protein is CASSFRPGGEQYF. CDR3 bases: TGTGCCAGCAGTTTTAGGCCAGGGGGCGAGCAGTACTTC.

CDR3 nucleotides: TGTGCCAGCAGCGCAGCTAGCGGGAGGGACGAGCAGTACTTC. This translates into CASSAASGRDEQYF. The V gene is TRBV9, the J gene TRBJ2-7, with TRBD2 identical over 12 bases. The CDR3 is 14 residues long. CDR1 and CDR2 from the germline V gene are SGDLS and YYNGEE. V lost 3 bases, J lost 5 bases, and 3 bases stayed unmatched.

This clonotype was found a few times. The chain links TRBV20-1 to TRBJ2-5, with D uncertain. This CDR3 has 12 residues. Germline V lookup: CDR1 DFQATT, CDR2 SNEGSKA (reference sequence). Between the trimmed V and J ends, which lost 6 bases and 2 bases, there was a span of 10 bases. Here the CDR3 DNA reads TGCAGTGCAGAACTATTACAAGAGACCCAGTACTTC. Its protein is CSAELLQETQYF.

This clonotype was recorded many times. V usage is TRBV12-3 or TRBV12-4 and J usage is TRBJ2-5; the D gene could be TRBD1 or TRBD2 (5 bases each). The CDR3 has 15 residues. The V end was cut by 6 bases, the J end by 4 bases, with 18 bases between. The CDR3 loop reads CASRGRGLLTETQYF. For the CDR3, the DNA is TGTGCCAGCAGGGGACGGGGCCTACTAACAGAGACCCAGTACTTC.

This clonotype was counted ten times or more. The chain employs TRBV28 and TRBJ1-2, with D tentatively TRBD1 (5 bases). This CDR3 has 14 amino acids. CDR1 and CDR2 (germline): MDHEN, SYDVKM. Trimming stripped 3 bases from V and 6 bases from J, with 14 bases between. CDR3 coding DNA: TGTGCCAGCAGTTTTAATCTAGGGGAGAATGGCTACACCTTC. Amino acids: CASSFNLGENGYTF.

This clonotype was seen ten or more times. V is TRBV28 and J is TRBJ1-3; D is unclear. Trimming shortened V by 7 bases and J by 0 bases, and 16 bases separated the two germline ends. The CDR3 runs 16 residues. CDR1 is MDHEN, CDR2 SYDVKM, per germline. CDR3 coding DNA: TGTGCCAGCACTACGTTCGAGGCTAGCTCTGGAAACACCATATATTTT. Its translation is CASTTFEASSGNTIYF. Full variable domain (rest looked up from reference TRBV28 and TRBJ1-3): DVKVTQSSRYLVKRTGEKVFLECVQDMDHENMFWYRQDPGLGLRLIYFSYDVKMKEKGDIPEGYSVSREKKERFSLILESASTNQTSMYLCASTTFEASSGNTIYFGEGSWLTVV.

The chain carries TRBV5-4 and TRBJ2-3; 9 nucleotides match TRBD2. After removal of 4 bases from V and 2 bases from J, the junction contained 8 bases not matched to a gene. The germline V gene has CDR1 SGHNT and CDR2 YYREEE (reference sequence). The CDR3 totals 16 residues. The CDR3 nucleotides read TGTGCCAGCAGCAACCCGAGCGGGGGGTACACAGATACGCAGTATTTT. Amino acid sequence: CASSNPSGGYTDTQYF.

In this sample, this clonotype turned up many times. The chain carries TRBV7-9 and TRBJ1-1; D unclear. Trimming took off 8 bases at V and 4 bases at J, with 11 bases between the two ends. CDR3 length equals 12 residues. Germline assignment: CDR1 SEHNR and CDR2 FQNEAQ (reference sequence). CDR3 sequence reads: CASLGGFTEAFF. CDR3 bases: TGTGCCAGCCTTGGAGGGTTCACTGAAGCTTTCTTT. Filled out from reference TRBV7-9 and TRBJ1-1, the complete variable domain reads DTGVSQNPRHKITKRGQNVTFRCDPISEHNRLYWYRQTLGQGPEFLTYFQNEAQLEKSRLLSDRFSAERPKGSFSTLEIQRTEQGDSAMYLCASLGGFTEAFFGQGTRLTVV.

In its sample, this clonotype was seen many times. The chain has TRBV6-2 or TRBV6-3 and TRBJ2-7, with TRBD2 identical over 8 bases. The CDR3 runs to 14 residues. Germline trimming cut 4 bases from V and 4 bases from J; bases unmatched to any gene: 6. Germline V gene lookup returns CDR1 MNHEY and CDR2 SVGEGT. Here the CDR3 DNA reads TGTGCCAGCAGTTCGCAGCGGGAGAGATACGAGCAGTACTTC. Amino acid sequence: CASSSQRERYEQYF.

This clonotype was counted between two and nine times. This chain uses TRBV28 with TRBJ2-7; D is ambiguous. Germline CDR1 and CDR2: MDHEN and SYDVKM. V dropped 3 bases and J dropped 3 bases, with 12 bases sitting between them. The CDR3 extends over 14 amino acids. The CDR3 sequence is CASSLVSLYYEQYF. Written as DNA, the CDR3 is TGTGCCAGCAGTTTGGTGTCGCTATACTACGAGCAGTACTTC.

At least ten counts were recorded for this clonotype. V usage is TRBV5-1 and J usage is TRBJ1-2, with D tentatively TRBD1 (6 bases). V was trimmed by 2 bases and J by 7 bases, leaving 12 bases between them. CDR1 and CDR2 (germline): SGHRS, YFSETQ. CDR3 size: 13 residues. CDR3 amino acids: CASSFSGTIGYTF. The CDR3 DNA follows: TGCGCCAGCAGCTTCTCCGGGACAATTGGCTACACCTTC.

This clonotype was picked up many times. The chain links TRBV12-3 or TRBV12-4 to TRBJ1-1; 7 bases are a match to TRBD1. This CDR3 is 14 amino acids long. V lost 5 bases to trimming and J lost 1 base; unmatched junction nucleotides: 4. The CDR3 sequence is CASSPRQGNTEAFF. The CDR3 nucleotides are TGTGCCAGCAGTCCGAGACAGGGGAACACTGAAGCTTTCTTT.

Ten or more counts support this clonotype. The chain combines TRBV2 with TRBJ2-2, with TRBD2 matching over 11 bases. V was clipped by 8 bases and J by 6 bases; unmatched bases: 2. The CDR3 sequence is 13 residues long. From germline, CDR1 is SNHLY and CDR2 FYNNEI. The CDR3 sequence is CASVAGGSGELFF. CDR3 DNA: TGTGCCAGCGTAGCGGGAGGGTCCGGGGAGCTGTTTTTT.

At least ten counts were recorded for this clonotype. The chain is built from TRBV6-1 and TRBJ1-2; a possible D gene is TRBD1 (5 bases). Trimming stripped 7 bases from V and 0 bases from J, with 15 bases between. The CDR3 loop spans 15 amino acids. CDR1 and CDR2 from the germline V gene are MNHNS and SASEGT. DNA of the CDR3: TGTGCCAGCACCCCGGGGGGGGGAGCTAACTATGGCTACACCTTC. Translated, it gives CASTPGGGANYGYTF.

This clonotype was detected ten times or more. The chain carries TRBV6-5 and TRBJ2-7, with 7 positions matching TRBD2. The CDR3 runs 15 residues. Losses at the gene ends were 4 bases for V and 2 bases for J; bases not matched to a gene: 8. The germline gives CDR1 MNHEY, CDR2 SVGAGI. The CDR3 bases are TGTGCCAGCAGTTCCCCCGGGACTAATACCTACGAGCAGTACTTC. It encodes CASSSPGTNTYEQYF.

This clonotype was picked up many times. J is TRBJ1-1 and V is TRBV6-2 or TRBV6-3; 7 bases fit TRBD1. The CDR3 runs to 15 residues. CDR1 is MNHEY, CDR2 SVGEGT, per germline. V was pared by 2 bases and J by 5 bases, with 8 bases of the junction left unmatched. CDR3 residues: CASSYDRVRGTEAFF. The DNA of the CDR3 is TGTGCCAGCAGTTACGACAGGGTAAGGGGAACTGAAGCTTTCTTT.

In its sample, this clonotype was seen many times. This chain uses TRBV24-1 with TRBJ2-2; TRBD2 matches 11 bases. V lost 4 bases and J lost 4; bases outside the gene matches: 4. From germline, CDR1 is KGHDR and CDR2 SFDVKD. The CDR3 runs 16 residues. In nucleotides, the CDR3 is TGTGCCACCAGTGAACCCGGGACTAGCGGCACCGGGGAGCTGTTTTTT. This translates into CATSEPGTSGTGELFF.

Of note for this clonotype: One end of the junction fails to match germline, which may point to a read error. V gene TRBV5-5 combines with J gene TRBJ2-7; TRBD2 is a possible D gene (5 bases). This CDR3 is built from 12 residues. The germline V gene has CDR1 SGHKS and CDR2 YYEKEE (reference sequence). In nucleotides, the CDR3 is TGTGCCTGCAGCGGTAGTTCTTACGAGCAGTACTTC. This sequence encodes CACSGSSYEQYF. Together with reference TRBV5-5 and TRBJ2-7, the CDR3 gives the full variable domain: DAGVTQSPTHLIKTRGQQVTLRCSPISGHKSVSWYQQVLGQGPQFIFQYYEKEERGRGNFPDRFSARQFPNYSSELNVNALLLGDSALYLCACSGSSYEQYFGPGTRLTVT.

This clonotype was found many times. J is TRBJ1-1 and V is TRBV5-4; possibly TRBD1 for D (5 bases). The germline V and J ends were trimmed by 0 bases and 2 bases, with 11 bases remaining between them. CDR1 is SGHNT, CDR2 YYREEE, per germline (reference sequence). The length of the CDR3 is 15 residues. CDR3 amino acids: CASSLADGGNTEAFF. In DNA form, the CDR3 reads TGTGCCAGCAGCTTGGCCGATGGGGGTAACACTGAAGCTTTCTTT. The whole variable domain, filled in from reference TRBV5-4 and TRBJ1-1, reads ETGVTQSPTHLIKTRGQQVTLRCSSQSGHNTVSWYQQALGQGPQFIFQYYREEENGRGNFPPRFSGLQFPNYSSELNVNALELDDSALYLCASSLADGGNTEAFFGQGTRLTVV.

This clonotype was seen ten or more times. This chain connects TRBV6-1 to TRBJ1-1; no reliable D call. CDR1 is MNHNS, CDR2 SASEGT, per germline. This CDR3 spans 13 amino acids. V lost 6 bases to trimming and J lost 1 base, with 9 bases between them. The CDR3 sequence: CASRKQQNTEAFF. The CDR3 DNA reads as TGTGCCAGCAGGAAACAGCAGAACACTGAAGCTTTCTTT.

The chain combines TRBV20-1 with TRBJ2-7; 14 nucleotides line up with TRBD2. V shed 6 bases, J shed 4 bases, and the junction held 8 bases outside the gene matches. CDR3 size: 15 residues. CDR1 is DFQATT and CDR2 is SNEGSKA in the germline V gene (reference sequence). In DNA form, the CDR3 reads TGCAGTGCGGAAGAGGGACTAGCGGGAGAGTACGAGCAGTACTTC. Translating it yields CSAEEGLAGEYEQYF.